What follows describes a single TCR beta chain. What it binds is unknown. The record originates from a study of shared clonotypes between healthy human individuals. Every immunoSEQ plate was one replicate of a subset's evenly spread DNA. Replicate PCRs from sorted subsets contained approximately 200 ng DNA, which is around 30,000 T cell genomes. TCRdb's copy holds only in-frame clones and misses some; the assay was immunoSEQ multiplex PCR. The top ten clones hold 0.13% of a sample with 2,100,000 or so clones, nearly 97% of them seen once. Trimming removed 4 bases from V and 6 bases from J, with 19 bases in between. The CDR3 runs 16 residues. Per germline, CDR1 MDHEN and CDR2 SYDVKM. Findings and limits, study-wide: Compared with memory subsets, naive subsets generally had larger estimated richness. Shared clonotypes across all four donors exceeded non-shared ones in generation probability.

V gene TRBV28 combines with J gene TRBJ2-1, with a weak D call TRBD2 (6 bases). Sequences were obtained from naive CD4+ T cells sorted from blood. Subset in this sample: CD45RA+ positively selected. The sequence derives from a man aged 18 to 29 in good health. As DNA, the CDR3 is TGTGCCAGCAGTTCGCCCCCTGGCGGGGCTGGCAATGAGCAGTTCTTC. Its protein product is CASSSPPGGAGNEQFF.